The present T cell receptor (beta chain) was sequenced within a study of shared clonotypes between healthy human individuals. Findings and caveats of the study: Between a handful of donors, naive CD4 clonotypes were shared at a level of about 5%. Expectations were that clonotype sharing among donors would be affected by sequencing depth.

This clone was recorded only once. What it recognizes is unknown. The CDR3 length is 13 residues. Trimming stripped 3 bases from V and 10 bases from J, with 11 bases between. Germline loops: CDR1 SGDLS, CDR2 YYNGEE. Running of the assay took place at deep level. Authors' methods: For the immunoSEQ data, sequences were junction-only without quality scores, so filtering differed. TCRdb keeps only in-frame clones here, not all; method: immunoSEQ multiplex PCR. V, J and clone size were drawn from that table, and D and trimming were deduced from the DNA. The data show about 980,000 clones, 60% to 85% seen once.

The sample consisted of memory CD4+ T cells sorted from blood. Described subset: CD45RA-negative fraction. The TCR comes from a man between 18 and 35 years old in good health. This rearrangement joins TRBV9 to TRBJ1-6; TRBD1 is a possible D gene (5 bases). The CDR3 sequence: CASSDGGVSPLHF. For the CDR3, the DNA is TGTGCCAGCAGCGACGGGGGGGTCTCACCCCTCCACTTT.